This is a list of T cell receptor beta chains from one sample in a study of CD8 T cells in ankylosing spondylitis. TCRdb re-analysed the 5' RACE reads in MiXCR, keeping a single row per CDR3 protein. The sample lists under 150,000 distinct CDR3 sequences, roughly 9% occurring once. The sample consisted of blood, either unsorted or a sorted T cell fraction (not recorded which). Every receptor here comes from a male donor with ankylosing spondylitis or in good health (not recorded which). CDR3s include the opening cysteine and the closing phenylalanine or tryptophan. D genes are given only for firm matches. Clone size, where shown, is once, few, many, or a class for clones that have expanded.

v_gene: TRBV27
abundance: many
d_gene: .
j_gene: TRBJ2-1
CDR3aa: CASNTGLSYNEQFF
CDR3nt: TGTGCCAGCAATACGGGCCTATCCTACAATGAGCAGTTCTTC

v_gene: TRBV7-2
abundance: many
d_gene: .
j_gene: TRBJ1-1
CDR3aa: CASSLLRTAMNTEAFF
CDR3nt: TGTGCCAGCAGCTTACTTCGGACCGCAATGAACACTGAAGCTTTCTTT

v_gene: TRBV4-2
abundance: many
d_gene: .
j_gene: TRBJ2-7
CDR3aa: CASSQDYPYEQYF
CDR3nt: TGTGCCAGCAGCCAAGACTACCCCTACGAGCAGTACTTC

v_gene: TRBV30
abundance: many
d_gene: .
j_gene: TRBJ1-5
CDR3aa: CAWSRALSNQPQHF
CDR3nt: TGTGCCTGGAGTAGGGCGCTCAGCAATCAGCCCCAGCATTTT

v_gene: TRBV12-3/TRBV12-4
abundance: many
d_gene: .
j_gene: TRBJ2-7
CDR3aa: CASRRGLTGPLSYEQYF
CDR3nt: TGTGCCAGCAGGCGGGGGCTGACAGGGCCACTCTCCTACGAGCAGTACTTC

v_gene: TRBV5-1
abundance: many
d_gene: .
j_gene: TRBJ2-3
CDR3aa: CASSAGSTDTQYF
CDR3nt: TGCGCCAGCAGCGCTGGGAGCACAGATACGCAGTATTTT

v_gene: TRBV20-1
abundance: .
d_gene: TRBD2
j_gene: TRBJ2-3
CDR3aa: CSAGLASGYF
CDR3nt: TGCAGTGCCGGGTTAGCTAGCGGGTATTTT

v_gene: TRBV12-3/TRBV12-4
abundance: many
d_gene: TRBD2
j_gene: TRBJ2-1
CDR3aa: CASRSGLAGPNEQFF
CDR3nt: TGTGCCAGCAGGTCGGGACTAGCGGGACCCAATGAGCAGTTCTTC

v_gene: TRBV5-4
abundance: many
d_gene: TRBD2
j_gene: TRBJ2-2
CDR3aa: CASSLGPSGRGSNTGELFF
CDR3nt: TGTGCCAGCAGCTTGGGACCTAGCGGGAGGGGCTCGAACACCGGGGAGCTGTTTTTT

v_gene: TRBV4-2
abundance: many
d_gene: .
j_gene: TRBJ2-4
CDR3aa: CASSDASFDKNIQYF
CDR3nt: TGTGCCAGCAGTGATGCTAGTTTCGACAAAAACATTCAGTACTTC

v_gene: TRBV18
abundance: few
d_gene: TRBD2
j_gene: TRBJ2-7
CDR3aa: CASSPLREVSYEQYF
CDR3nt: TGTGCCAGCTCACCACTGCGGGAGGTATCCTACGAGCAGTACTTC

v_gene: TRBV14
abundance: .
d_gene: TRBD2
j_gene: TRBJ2-3
CDR3aa: CASSQDLAGDPDTQYF
CDR3nt: TGTGCCAGCAGCCAAGATCTCGCGGGGGACCCAGATACGCAGTATTTT

v_gene: TRBV7-2
abundance: few
d_gene: .
j_gene: TRBJ2-5
CDR3aa: CASSLAGSYQETQYF
CDR3nt: TGTGCCAGCAGCTTAGCCGGAAGTTACCAAGAGACCCAGTACTTC

v_gene: TRBV20-1
abundance: many
d_gene: .
j_gene: TRBJ2-5
CDR3aa: CSARVRGQETQYF
CDR3nt: TGCAGTGCTAGAGTGCGGGGCCAAGAGACCCAGTACTTC

v_gene: TRBV5-1
abundance: few
d_gene: .
j_gene: TRBJ1-1
CDR3aa: CASSLVVGGSEAFF
CDR3nt: TGCGCCAGCAGCTTGGTGGTTGGCGGCAGTGAAGCTTTCTTT

v_gene: TRBV7-2
abundance: many
d_gene: .
j_gene: TRBJ1-3
CDR3aa: CASSRAGGSGNTIYF
CDR3nt: TGTGCCAGCAGCCGAGCCGGAGGGTCTGGAAACACCATATATTTT

v_gene: TRBV5-1
abundance: few
d_gene: .
j_gene: TRBJ2-7
CDR3aa: CASSLRRDYEQYF
CDR3nt: TGCGCCAGCAGCTTGAGGAGGGACTACGAGCAGTACTTC

v_gene: TRBV29-1
abundance: few
d_gene: TRBD2
j_gene: TRBJ2-7
CDR3aa: CSVGVAGGLYEQYF
CDR3nt: TGCAGCGTTGGAGTAGCGGGAGGACTCTACGAGCAGTACTTC

v_gene: TRBV6-1
abundance: many
d_gene: TRBD2
j_gene: TRBJ2-3
CDR3aa: CASTEAKSSGRMSDTQYF
CDR3nt: TGTGCCAGCACTGAAGCGAAGTCTAGCGGGAGGATGTCCGATACGCAGTATTTT

v_gene: TRBV29-1
abundance: few
d_gene: .
j_gene: TRBJ2-7
CDR3aa: CSASYDYEQYF
CDR3nt: TGCAGCGCCTCTTACGACTACGAGCAGTACTTC

v_gene: TRBV7-9
abundance: many
d_gene: .
j_gene: TRBJ1-6
CDR3aa: CASSLVGTNSPLHF
CDR3nt: TGTGCCAGCAGCTTAGTTGGGACTAATTCACCCCTCCACTTT

v_gene: TRBV7-9
abundance: many
d_gene: .
j_gene: TRBJ2-3
CDR3aa: CASSATDTQYF
CDR3nt: TGTGCCAGCAGCGCCACAGATACGCAGTATTTT

v_gene: TRBV5-5
abundance: many
d_gene: TRBD1
j_gene: TRBJ2-2
CDR3aa: CASSLGTGLSGELFF
CDR3nt: TGTGCCAGCAGCTTAGGGACAGGCCTGAGTGGGGAGCTGTTTTTT

v_gene: TRBV12-3/TRBV12-4
abundance: many
d_gene: TRBD1
j_gene: TRBJ2-1
CDR3aa: CASTLTSGTGNEQFF
CDR3nt: TGTGCCAGCACCCTAACGTCCGGGACAGGGAATGAGCAGTTCTTC

v_gene: TRBV5-1
abundance: many
d_gene: .
j_gene: TRBJ2-7
CDR3aa: CASSLMATSYEQYF
CDR3nt: TGCGCCAGCAGCTTGATGGCCACCTCCTACGAGCAGTACTTC

v_gene: TRBV4-1
abundance: few
d_gene: .
j_gene: TRBJ1-1
CDR3aa: CASSQVIGVEAFF
CDR3nt: TGCGCCAGCAGCCAAGTGATAGGGGTTGAAGCTTTCTTT

v_gene: TRBV27
abundance: few
d_gene: TRBD1
j_gene: TRBJ2-6
CDR3aa: CASSSRDRARAGANVLTF
CDR3nt: TGTGCCAGCAGTTCCCGGGACAGGGCTCGCGCTGGGGCCAACGTCCTGACTTTC

v_gene: TRBV7-2
abundance: many
d_gene: TRBD2
j_gene: TRBJ2-7
CDR3aa: CASSYAKGAGFGYEQYF
CDR3nt: TGTGCCAGCAGCTACGCAAAGGGAGCGGGGTTTGGCTACGAGCAGTACTTC

v_gene: TRBV5-6
abundance: .
d_gene: TRBD1
j_gene: TRBJ2-2
CDR3aa: CASSFRQGANTGELFF
CDR3nt: TGTGCCAGCAGCTTCCGACAGGGGGCTAACACCGGGGAGCTGTTTTTT

v_gene: TRBV6-1
abundance: .
d_gene: TRBD1
j_gene: TRBJ2-2
CDR3aa: CASSPDRAETGELFF
CDR3nt: TGTGCCAGCAGTCCAGACAGGGCGGAAACCGGGGAGCTGTTTTTT

v_gene: TRBV20-1
abundance: many
d_gene: TRBD2
j_gene: TRBJ2-1
CDR3aa: CSARGPGLAGDNEQFF
CDR3nt: TGCAGTGCTAGAGGACCGGGACTAGCGGGAGACAATGAGCAGTTCTTC

v_gene: TRBV7-2
abundance: few
d_gene: .
j_gene: TRBJ1-2
CDR3aa: CASSLAGSTNYGYTF
CDR3nt: TGTGCCAGCAGCTTGGCGGGGAGCACTAACTATGGCTACACCTTC

v_gene: TRBV19
abundance: many
d_gene: TRBD1
j_gene: TRBJ2-1
CDR3aa: CASSIDRGPIEQFF
CDR3nt: TGTGCCAGTAGTATTGACAGGGGGCCGATTGAGCAGTTCTTC

v_gene: TRBV12-3/TRBV12-4
abundance: many
d_gene: TRBD2
j_gene: TRBJ2-1
CDR3aa: CASSPGTSGNEQFF
CDR3nt: TGTGCCAGCAGTCCCGGGACTAGCGGGAATGAGCAGTTCTTC

v_gene: TRBV28
abundance: many
d_gene: .
j_gene: TRBJ2-4
CDR3aa: CASSSPGQEAKNIQYF
CDR3nt: TGTGCCAGCAGCTCTCCGGGCCAGGAGGCCAAAAACATTCAGTACTTC

v_gene: TRBV12-3/TRBV12-4
abundance: many
d_gene: TRBD2
j_gene: TRBJ2-4
CDR3aa: CASSNWNSGSKNIQYF
CDR3nt: TGTGCCAGCAGCAACTGGAATAGCGGGAGTAAAAACATTCAGTACTTC

v_gene: TRBV7-9
abundance: many
d_gene: .
j_gene: TRBJ2-4
CDR3aa: CASSSPVDIQYF
CDR3nt: TGTGCCAGCAGCTCCCCTGTCGACATTCAGTACTTC

v_gene: TRBV20-1
abundance: many
d_gene: TRBD1
j_gene: TRBJ2-5
CDR3aa: CSARDRQGAVWETQYF
CDR3nt: TGCAGTGCTAGAGATAGGCAGGGGGCGGTCTGGGAGACCCAGTACTTC

v_gene: TRBV5-6
abundance: many
d_gene: .
j_gene: TRBJ1-6
CDR3aa: CASSPKDGISPLHF
CDR3nt: TGTGCCAGCAGCCCCAAGGACGGGATTTCACCCCTCCACTTT

v_gene: TRBV20-1
abundance: .
d_gene: TRBD1
j_gene: TRBJ1-6
CDR3aa: CSASPRTGGLSPLHF
CDR3nt: TGCAGTGCTAGTCCGAGGACAGGGGGCCTGTCACCCCTCCACTTT

v_gene: TRBV20-1
abundance: many
d_gene: TRBD2
j_gene: TRBJ2-1
CDR3aa: CSARQRELYNEQFF
CDR3nt: TGCAGTGCTAGACAGCGGGAGCTCTACAATGAGCAGTTCTTC